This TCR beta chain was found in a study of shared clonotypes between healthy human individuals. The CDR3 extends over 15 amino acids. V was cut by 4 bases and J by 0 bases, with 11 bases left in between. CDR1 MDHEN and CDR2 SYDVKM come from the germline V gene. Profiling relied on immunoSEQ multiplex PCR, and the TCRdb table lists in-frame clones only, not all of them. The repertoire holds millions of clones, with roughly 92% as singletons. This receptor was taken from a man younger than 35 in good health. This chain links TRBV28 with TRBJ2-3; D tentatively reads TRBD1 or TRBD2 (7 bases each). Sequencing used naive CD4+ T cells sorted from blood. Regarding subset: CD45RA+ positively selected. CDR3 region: CASSSQGGSTDTQYF. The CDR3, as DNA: TGTGCCAGCAGTTCCCAGGGGGGGAGCACAGATACGCAGTATTTT.